This is a list of T cell receptor beta chains from one sample in a study of shared clonotypes between healthy human individuals. Only in-frame clones appear in the TCRdb table, and some are missing; sequencing was by immunoSEQ multiplex PCR. This table holds around 2,000,000 clones, roughly 94% found once. Material for sequencing was naive CD8+ T cells sorted from blood. These receptors were taken from a man aged 18 to 30 in good health. The CDR3 runs from the conserved cysteine through the conserved F or W. The order of the fields is V gene, clone size, J gene, D gene, CDR3 protein, CDR3 DNA. A D gene is named only where the DNA matches it firmly. Some rows have no size entry. The others give once, few or many, or a class for an expanded clone.

TRBV7-9	once	TRBJ2-7	NA	CASSLAGAIDYEQYF	TGTGCCAGCAGCTTAGCCGGGGCCATTGACTACGAGCAGTACTTC
TRBV11-2	NA	TRBJ2-2	NA	CASSQQGTGELFF	TGTGCCAGCAGCCAACAGGGCACCGGGGAGCTGTTTTTT
TRBV7-6	NA	TRBJ2-7	NA	CASSLANYEQYF	TGTGCCAGCAGCTTAGCGAACTACGAGCAGTACTTC
TRBV9	NA	TRBJ2-4	NA	CASSGLSGDRLF	TGTGCCAGCAGCGGGCTTTCGGGAGATCGGTTATTC
TRBV7-8	NA	TRBJ2-7	NA	CASSFHSSLQHYEQYF	TGTGCCAGCAGCTTTCATAGTTCCCTCCAACACTACGAGCAGTACTTC
TRBV11-2	once	TRBJ1-3	NA	CASRLGAVAPGNTIYF	TGTGCCAGCAGATTGGGGGCAGTGGCCCCAGGAAACACCATATATTTT
TRBV28	NA	TRBJ2-7	NA	CASCGGAYEQYF	TGTGCCTCTTGTGGGGGAGCCTACGAGCAGTACTTC
TRBV11-2	NA	TRBJ1-2	NA	CASSLYRSLLDGYTF	TGTGCCAGCAGCTTATACAGAAGTCTATTGGATGGCTACACCTTC
TRBV14	NA	TRBJ2-7	NA	CASSQVDYEQYF	TGTGCCAGCAGCCAAGTTGACTACGAGCAGTACTTC
TRBV6-5	NA	TRBJ2-2	NA	CASSYSPGFAGELFF	TGTGCCAGCAGTTACTCCCCGGGGTTCGCCGGGGAGCTGTTTTTT
TRBV19	NA	TRBJ2-2	TRBD1	CASSQKTGGPTGELFF	TGTGCCAGTAGTCAGAAGACAGGGGGCCCCACCGGGGAGCTGTTTTTT
TRBV6-6	few	TRBJ1-2	NA	CASSTAFWPDNYGYTF	TGTGCCAGCAGTACGGCTTTCTGGCCCGATAACTATGGCTACACCTTC
TRBV13	NA	TRBJ1-6	NA	CASSLYGLGTYNSPLHF	TGTGCCAGCAGCCTATACGGGCTGGGGACCTACAATTCACCCCTCCACTTT
TRBV6-6	NA	TRBJ2-7	NA	CASSYEGTEDEQYF	TGTGCCAGCAGTTACGAGGGTACAGAAGACGAGCAGTACTTC
TRBV27	NA	TRBJ2-1	TRBD1	CASRGWDRVSYNEQFF	TGTGCCAGCAGGGGATGGGACAGGGTCTCCTACAATGAGCAGTTCTTC
TRBV7-6	NA	TRBJ2-7	TRBD1	CASSLESGGTGNYEQYF	TGTGCCAGCAGCTTAGAGTCAGGGGGGACAGGAAACTACGAGCAGTACTTC
TRBV2	NA	TRBJ2-3	TRBD2	CASILAGEGTDTQYF	TGTGCCAGCATTTTAGCGGGAGAAGGCACAGATACGCAGTATTTT
TRBV9	NA	TRBJ2-3	NA	CASSVVDDTQYF	TGTGCCAGCAGCGTAGTCGACGACACGCAGTATTTT
TRBV4-1	NA	TRBJ1-2	NA	CASSQIEANYGYTF	TGCGCCAGCAGCCAGATCGAGGCTAACTATGGCTACACCTTC
TRBV19	NA	TRBJ2-6	TRBD1	CATEQQGPISGANVLTF	TGTGCCACCGAACAACAGGGGCCAATCTCTGGGGCCAACGTCCTGACTTTC
TRBV2	NA	TRBJ2-7	TRBD1	CASSHGQGAYEQYF	TGTGCCAGCTCCCACGGACAGGGGGCGTACGAGCAGTACTTC
TRBV27	NA	TRBJ2-7	NA	CASGYLQDEQYF	TGTGCCAGCGGTTACTTGCAGGACGAGCAGTACTTC
TRBV9	NA	TRBJ2-1	TRBD2	CASSVEVAGGGEQFF	TGTGCCAGCAGCGTAGAGGTAGCGGGAGGAGGAGAGCAGTTCTTC
TRBV9	few	TRBJ1-1	TRBD1	CASSVDTGDAEAFF	TGTGCCAGCAGCGTAGACACAGGGGATGCTGAAGCTTTCTTT
TRBV6-4	NA	TRBJ2-6	NA	CASSDSAMGDLRYGAGANVLTF	TGTGCCAGCAGTGACTCCGCTATGGGGGATCTCCGCTATGGGGCTGGGGCCAACGTCCTGACTTTC
TRBV5-6	NA	TRBJ2-2	NA	CASSLEGTGELFF	TGTGCCAGCAGCTTGGAGGGGACCGGGGAGCTGTTTTTT
TRBV7-7	NA	TRBJ2-7	NA	CASSLGMGSYEQYF	TGTGCTAGCAGCTTAGGTATGGGCAGCTACGAGCAGTACTTC
TRBV7-9	few	TRBJ1-4	NA	CASSLDVSTNEKLFF	TGTGCCAGCAGCTTAGACGTCTCAACTAATGAAAAACTGTTTTTT